The clone carrying this T cell receptor beta chain was observed once. Its antigen is still unknown. Trimming removed 3 bases from V and 0 bases from J; junction bases left unmatched: 2. This CDR3 has 15 residues. The germline CDR1 and CDR2 sequences are SGDLS and YYNGEE. The data are from a study of cytomegalovirus exposure and HLA in healthy donors. Whole-study findings and limits: Apart from CMV serostatus, no immune exposure information was available.

60 Vbeta and 13 Jbeta primers were used in PCR. Clones were sequenced by immunoSEQ multiplex PCR, and TCRdb holds only the in-frame ones, with some missing. Among tens of thousands of clones listed, about four fifths were seen once. The receptor was isolated from a woman aged 35 to 49 in good health and CMV-seronegative. The genes are TRBV9 and TRBJ1-4, with 7 nucleotides matching TRBD1. The specimen was PBMCs. The CDR3 nucleotides read TGTGCCAGCAGCGGCACAGGGGCAACTAATGAAAAACTGTTTTTT. The encoded protein is CASSGTGATNEKLFF.